Listed below are T cell receptor beta chains from one sample, sequenced in a study of T cell changes during pregnancy in multiple sclerosis. Repertoires were generated with immunoSEQ multiplex PCR, while TCRdb's copy carries only in-frame clones and drops some. The data show about 71,000 clones, with more than 80% seen just once and about 1.2% held by the top ten. The source was peripheral blood, collected in the third trimester of pregnancy. These receptors came from a female donor with multiple sclerosis, enrolled in a pregnancy study. The CDR3 runs from the conserved cysteine through the conserved F or W. A D gene is named only where the DNA matches it firmly. For some rows the clone size is stated as once, few or many, or as a class when expanded; others skip it.

>TRBV30|TRBD1|TRBJ2-2|NA
CAWSVTRGLAGELFF
TGTGCCTGGAGTGTAACCAGGGGGCTTGCCGGGGAGCTGTTTTTT
>TRBV30|TRBD2|TRBJ2-7|NA
CASAGGNEQYF
TGTGCCTCAGCGGGAGGCAACGAGCAGTACTTC
>TRBV28|NA|TRBJ1-5|once
CASQGSGQPQHF
TGTGCCAGCCAGGGATCCGGTCAGCCCCAGCATTTT
>TRBV5-6|TRBD2|TRBJ2-7|once
CASSLYAAGGPLYEQYF
TGTGCCAGCAGCTTGTATGCAGCGGGAGGGCCTCTCTACGAGCAGTACTTC
>TRBV18|NA|TRBJ1-1|few
CASSVDPGQNTEAFF
TGTGCCAGCTCAGTCGACCCGGGACAGAACACTGAAGCTTTCTTT
>TRBV7-9|NA|TRBJ2-7|NA
CASSARTAASEQYF
TGTGCCAGCAGCGCCCGGACTGCAGCGAGCGAGCAGTACTTC
>TRBV28|NA|TRBJ2-7|NA
CASSLSDSGELKQYF
TGTGCCAGCAGTTTATCTGATTCAGGGGAGCTTAAGCAGTACTTC
>TRBV11-2|TRBD2|TRBJ2-3|NA
CASSLDGTSGRWLDTQYF
TGTGCCAGCAGCTTAGATGGGACTAGCGGGAGATGGTTAGATACGCAGTATTTT
>TRBV5-4|NA|TRBJ1-3|NA
CASSLGQWGLSGNTIYF
TGTGCCAGCAGCTTGGGACAGTGGGGCCTCTCTGGAAACACCATATATTTT
>TRBV6-5|TRBD1|TRBJ1-3|NA
CASSYSRGLPGNTIYF
TGTGCCAGCAGTTACTCAAGGGGGCTCCCTGGAAACACCATATATTTT
>TRBV29-1|NA|TRBJ2-2|NA
CSTPGTVNTGELFF
TGCAGCACTCCTGGAACAGTGAACACCGGGGAGCTGTTTTTT
>TRBV30|TRBD1|TRBJ1-2|medium-sized
CAWYRDRAFGDYGYTF
TGTGCCTGGTACCGGGACAGGGCATTCGGTGACTATGGCTACACCTTC
>TRBV28|TRBD2|TRBJ2-1|NA
CASSSLAGVDYNEQFF
TGTGCCAGCAGTTCCCTAGCGGGAGTTGATTACAATGAGCAGTTCTTC
>TRBV5-4|TRBD2|TRBJ2-1|NA
CASSLVSGRGRWNEQFF
TGTGCCAGCAGCTTGGTTAGCGGGAGGGGGAGGTGGAATGAGCAGTTCTTC
>TRBV10-1|TRBD2|TRBJ2-3|NA
CASSSEAGGVADTQYF
TGCGCCAGCAGTAGCGAAGCGGGAGGGGTCGCAGATACGCAGTATTTT
>TRBV5-1|TRBD2|TRBJ2-5|NA
CASSLPRLAGGQETQYF
TGCGCCAGCAGCTTGCCCCGACTAGCGGGAGGGCAAGAGACCCAGTACTTC
>TRBV5-4|TRBD2|TRBJ2-4|NA
CASSPGTSGRGIQYF
TGTGCCAGCAGCCCTGGGACTAGCGGGAGAGGTATTCAGTACTTC
>TRBV4-3|NA|TRBJ1-2|once
CASSQDPGSPLIYGYTF
TGCGCCAGCAGCCAAGACCCGGGGTCCCCCCTAATATATGGCTACACCTTC
>TRBV10-3|NA|TRBJ1-1|NA
CAISDRQGLNTEAFF
TGTGCCATCAGTGATCGGCAGGGGTTGAACACTGAAGCTTTCTTT
>TRBV7-2|NA|TRBJ1-2|NA
CASSSRQKLEHGYTF
TGTGCCAGCAGCTCCCGACAGAAACTTGAGCATGGCTACACCTTC
>TRBV4-1|NA|TRBJ2-4|once
CASSPRRGGAENIQYF
TGCGCCAGCAGCCCCCGGAGGGGCGGGGCGGAAAACATTCAGTACTTC
>TRBV30|NA|TRBJ1-4|once
CAWLSQGNEKLFF
TGTGCCTGGCTTTCACAGGGTAATGAAAAACTGTTTTTT
>TRBV5-1|TRBD1|TRBJ2-3|once
CASSLSTGGIDTQYF
TGCGCCAGCAGCTTGTCGACAGGGGGAATAGATACGCAGTATTTT
>TRBV28|TRBD1|TRBJ2-2|NA
CASSDRTGHTGELFF
TGTGCCAGCAGCGATCGGACAGGTCACACCGGGGAGCTGTTTTTT
>TRBV19|TRBD1|TRBJ1-1|NA
CASSIEGAMNTEAFF
TGTGCCAGTAGTATTGAGGGGGCGATGAACACTGAAGCTTTCTTT
>TRBV11-2|TRBD1|TRBJ2-5|NA
CASSTDRAGGTQYF
TGTGCCAGCAGCACGGACCGGGCAGGGGGGACCCAGTACTTC
>TRBV10-3|NA|TRBJ2-3|NA
CAISESRDTQYF
TGTGCCATCAGTGAGTCCAGGGATACGCAGTATTTT
>TRBV5-1|NA|TRBJ2-1|NA
CASSLVSGSSNNEQFF
TGCGCCAGCAGCTTGGTAAGTGGCTCTTCCAACAATGAGCAGTTCTTC
>TRBV13|TRBD1|TRBJ2-1|NA
CASSYRTGRGTDEQFF
TGTGCCAGCAGCTACCGGACAGGGAGAGGCACGGATGAGCAGTTCTTC
>TRBV29-1|TRBD2|TRBJ2-3|once
CSGLRLAGDRTDTQYF
TGCAGCGGATTGCGACTAGCGGGAGATCGCACAGATACGCAGTATTTT
>TRBV5-4|TRBD1|TRBJ2-5|once
CASSTTGAGETQYF
TGTGCCAGCAGCACGACAGGGGCGGGGGAGACCCAGTACTTC